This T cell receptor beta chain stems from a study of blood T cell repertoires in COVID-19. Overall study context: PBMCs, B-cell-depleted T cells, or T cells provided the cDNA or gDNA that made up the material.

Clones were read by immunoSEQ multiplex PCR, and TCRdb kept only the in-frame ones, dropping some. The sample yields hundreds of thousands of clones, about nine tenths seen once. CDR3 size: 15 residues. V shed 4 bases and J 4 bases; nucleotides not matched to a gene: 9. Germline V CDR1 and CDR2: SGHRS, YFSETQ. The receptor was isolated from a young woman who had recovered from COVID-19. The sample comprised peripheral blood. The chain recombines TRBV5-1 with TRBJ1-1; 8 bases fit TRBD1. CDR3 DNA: TGCGCCAGCAGCGCCCACGGACAGGGCGGCACTGAAGCTTTCTTT. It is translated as CASSAHGQGGTEAFF.